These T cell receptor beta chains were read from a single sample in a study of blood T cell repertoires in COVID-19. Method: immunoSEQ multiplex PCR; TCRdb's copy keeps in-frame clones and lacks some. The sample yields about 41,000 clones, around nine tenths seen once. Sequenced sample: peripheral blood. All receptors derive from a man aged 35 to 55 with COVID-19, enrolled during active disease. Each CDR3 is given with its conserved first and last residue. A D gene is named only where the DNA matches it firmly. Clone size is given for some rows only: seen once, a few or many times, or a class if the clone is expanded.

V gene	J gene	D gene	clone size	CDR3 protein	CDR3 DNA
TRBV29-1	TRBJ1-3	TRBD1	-	CSVSSDRGSGNTIYF	TGCAGCGTTTCGTCAGACAGGGGTTCGGGAAACACCATATATTTT
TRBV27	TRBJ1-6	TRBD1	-	CASSSGQGDSPLHF	TGTGCCAGCAGTTCCGGACAGGGGGATTCACCCCTCCACTTT
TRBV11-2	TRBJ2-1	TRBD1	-	CASRPKGTAVYNEQFF	TGTGCCAGCAGGCCTAAAGGGACAGCAGTCTACAATGAGCAGTTCTTC
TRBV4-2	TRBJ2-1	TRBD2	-	CASSPSGEGSVYNEQFF	TGTGCCAGCAGCCCTTCCGGGGAGGGTAGCGTTTACAATGAGCAGTTCTTC
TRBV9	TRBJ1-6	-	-	CASSPREGRDSPLHF	TGTGCCAGCAGCCCGAGGGAGGGGAGAGATTCACCCCTCCACTTT
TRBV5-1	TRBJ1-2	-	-	CASSFTGIANYGYTF	TGCGCCAGCAGCTTTACAGGGATTGCGAACTATGGCTACACCTTC
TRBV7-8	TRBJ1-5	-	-	CASSLVRWTPNQPQHF	TGTGCCAGCAGCTTAGTTAGGTGGACACCCAATCAGCCCCAGCATTTT
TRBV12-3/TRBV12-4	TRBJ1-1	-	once	CASSRQTLKAFF	TGTGCCAGCAGTCGACAGACTCTAAAAGCTTTCTTT
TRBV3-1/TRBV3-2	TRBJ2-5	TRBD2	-	CASSQEKRASGKQYF	TGTGCCAGCAGCCAAGAGAAGAGGGCTAGCGGGAAACAGTACTTC
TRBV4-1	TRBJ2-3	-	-	CASSINTGKLVDTQYF	TGCGCCAGCAGCATAAACACAGGAAAATTGGTAGATACGCAGTATTTT
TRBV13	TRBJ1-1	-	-	CASSSTVNTEAFF	TGTGCCAGCAGCTCGACAGTGAACACTGAAGCTTTCTTT
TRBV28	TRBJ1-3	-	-	CASSPSGLSGNTIYF	TGTGCCAGCAGCCCTTCAGGTCTCTCTGGAAACACCATATATTTT
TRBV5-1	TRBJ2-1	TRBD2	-	CASSEGLAGVKNEQFF	TGCGCCAGCAGCGAGGGACTAGCGGGAGTTAAGAATGAGCAGTTCTTC
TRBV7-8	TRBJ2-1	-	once	CASSLRGLGSYNEQFF	TGTGCCAGCAGCCTAAGGGGCTTGGGTTCCTACAATGAGCAGTTCTTC
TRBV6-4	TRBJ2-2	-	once	CASSAPGSGELFF	TGTGCCAGCAGTGCCCCAGGGTCCGGGGAGCTGTTTTTT
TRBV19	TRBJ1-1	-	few	CASSISQGNTEAFF	TGTGCCAGTAGTATCTCACAGGGGAACACTGAAGCTTTCTTT
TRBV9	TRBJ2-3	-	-	CASSVHKDTQYF	TGTGCCAGCAGCGTACACAAGGATACGCAGTATTTT
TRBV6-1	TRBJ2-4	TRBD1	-	CASSGQAGGTKNIQYF	TGTGCCAGCAGTGGTCAGGCAGGGGGTACCAAAAACATTCAGTACTTC
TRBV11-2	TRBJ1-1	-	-	CASSLAGGEAFF	TGTGCCAGCAGCTTAGCGGGGGGAGAAGCTTTCTTT
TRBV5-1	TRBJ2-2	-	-	CASSDDWEAGELFF	TGCGCCAGCAGCGACGATTGGGAGGCCGGGGAGCTGTTTTTT
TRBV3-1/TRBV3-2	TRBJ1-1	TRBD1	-	CASSQGDRNTEAFF	TGTGCCAGCAGCCAAGGGGACAGGAACACTGAAGCTTTCTTT
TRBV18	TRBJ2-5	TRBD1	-	CASSPPNRGETQYF	TGTGCCAGCTCACCACCCAACAGGGGAGAGACCCAGTACTTC
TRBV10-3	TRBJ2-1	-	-	CAISDSGSSYNEQFF	TGTGCCATCAGTGATAGCGGCAGCTCCTACAATGAGCAGTTCTTC
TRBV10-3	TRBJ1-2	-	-	CAISESSGDYGYTF	TGTGCCATCAGTGAGTCGTCGGGGGACTATGGCTACACCTTC
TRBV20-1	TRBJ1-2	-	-	CSASRDRYGYTF	TGCAGTGCTAGTCGGGATCGGTATGGCTACACCTTC
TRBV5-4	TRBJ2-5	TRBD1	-	CASSLVPTGTGGQQTQYF	TGTGCCAGCAGCCTCGTCCCGACCGGGACAGGAGGGCAACAGACCCAGTACTTC
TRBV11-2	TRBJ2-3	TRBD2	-	CASSGGAFRQYF	TGTGCCAGTAGCGGGGGGGCCTTTAGGCAGTATTTT
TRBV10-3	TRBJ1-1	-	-	CAIRTGNTEAFF	TGTGCCATCAGGACAGGTAACACTGAAGCTTTCTTT